Presented here are 31 T cell receptor beta chains from one specimen sequenced in a study of cytomegalovirus exposure and HLA in healthy donors. This PCR relied on a set of 60 Vbeta primers and 13 Jbeta primers. The data were produced by immunoSEQ multiplex PCR, yet TCRdb's version contains in-frame clones alone and is incomplete. This repertoire shows tens of thousands of clones, about 7.6% found once; its top ten account for 2.3%. Sample: PBMCs. The receptors here all came from a man aged 45-65 years in good health and CMV-seronegative.

This clone came up a few times. The CDR3 spells CSASRQGQFF. The CDR3 nucleotides are TGCAGTGCTAGCCGACAGGGACAGTTCTTC. The chain combines TRBV20-1 with TRBJ2-1; 7 nucleotides match TRBD1. CDR1 and CDR2 (germline): DFQATT, SNEGSKA (reference sequence). The CDR3 totals 10 residues. The V segment lost 3 bases and the J segment 13 bases; nucleotides outside the gene matches: 3.

This clone has only a few counts. This chain connects TRBV18 to TRBJ1-1; tentative D call: TRBD1 (5 bases). The CDR3 is 17 residues long. Looked up from germline, CDR1 is KGHSH and CDR2 is LQKENI. The V gene lost 1 base and the J gene lost 0 bases, with 15 bases spanning the gap. DNA for the CDR3: TGTGCCAGCTCACCACATCGCGTCGGGGGGATGAACACTGAAGCTTTCTTT. Protein: CASSPHRVGGMNTEAFF.

V is TRBV2 and J is TRBJ2-3, with 10 bases identical to TRBD1. This CDR3 is built from 15 residues. V lost 5 bases, J lost 2 bases, and 4 bases stayed unmatched. From germline, CDR1 is SNHLY and CDR2 FYNNEI. CDR3 DNA: TGTGCCAGCAGTACGACAGGGGGCAACACAGATACGCAGTATTTT. It specifies CASSTTGGNTDTQYF.

The chain links TRBV5-1 to TRBJ1-1; D is ambiguous. The V and J ends lost 1 base and 2 bases respectively, with 3 bases between them. The CDR3 covers 12 residues. Germline V gives CDR1 SGHRS, CDR2 YFSETQ. CDR3: CASSLSNTEAFF. The CDR3 region has the DNA TGCGCCAGCAGCTTGAGCAACACTGAAGCTTTCTTT.

This clone has a handful of counts. V gene TRBV6-5 combines with J gene TRBJ1-2; D gene unclear. Germline assignment: CDR1 MNHEY and CDR2 SVGAGI. Trimming shortened V by 7 bases and J by 5 bases, and 8 bases separated the two germline ends. This CDR3 is built from 11 residues. The DNA of the CDR3 is TGTGCCAGCACTCGGGGATATGGCTACACCTTC. Its translation: CASTRGYGYTF.

This clone was seen a few times. The gene calls are TRBV11-2 and TRBJ2-2; D may be TRBD1 (5 bases). V was clipped by 4 bases and J by 1 base, with 13 bases between them. Germline loops: CDR1 SGHAT, CDR2 FQNNGV. CDR3 length equals 16 residues. Here the CDR3 reads CASSSQAGMNTGELFF. As DNA, the CDR3 is TGTGCCAGCAGCTCTCAGGCAGGGATGAACACCGGGGAGCTGTTTTTT.

The table lists this clone with a few counts. The rearrangement links TRBV28 to TRBJ1-1; TRBD1 matches at 10 bases. The germline V gene has CDR1 MDHEN and CDR2 SYDVKM. The CDR3 covers 14 residues. The V and J ends lost 5 bases and 6 bases, in that order; junction bases with no gene match: 6. This chain's CDR3 is CASSTTGGRAEAFF. CDR3 coding DNA: TGTGCCAGCAGTACGACAGGGGGCAGGGCTGAAGCTTTCTTT.

The gene calls are TRBV9 and TRBJ2-3, with D possibly being TRBD1 (5 bases). Germline assignment: CDR1 SGDLS and CDR2 YYNGEE. Trimming cost V 2 bases and J 4 bases, with 17 bases left between them. The CDR3 contains 16 residues. The CDR3 DNA follows: TGTGCCAGCAGCGTTTTACAAGGGGCGCAAGCAGATACGCAGTATTTT. It specifies CASSVLQGAQADTQYF.

This chain joins TRBV18 and TRBJ1-5; D is unclear. Germline CDR1 reads KGHSH; CDR2 reads LQKENI. The CDR3 runs to 15 residues. Trimming shortened V by 2 bases and J by 0 bases, and 8 bases separated the two germline ends. In nucleotides, the CDR3 is TGTGCCAGCTCACCAAGAGGAGGTAGCAATCAGCCCCAGCATTTT. Protein sequence: CASSPRGGSNQPQHF.

This clone turned up a few times. V gene TRBV4-3 combines with J gene TRBJ2-7; 8 bases are shared with TRBD1. The trim removed 1 base at V and 6 bases at J, leaving 8 bases unmatched. The length of the CDR3 is 15 residues. Germline CDR1 is LGHNA and CDR2 is YSLEER. This chain's CDR3 is CASSQGRQGFGEQYF. CDR3 sequence (DNA): TGCGCCAGCAGCCAAGGGAGACAGGGGTTTGGCGAGCAGTACTTC.

This clone occurred a few times. Here the CDR3 DNA reads TGTGCCACCAGCAGAGATGAGGACAGACATAATGAAAAACTGTTTTTT. It codes for CATSRDEDRHNEKLFF. This sequence joins TRBV15 and TRBJ1-4; a weak D match, TRBD1 (6 bases). Germline values: CDR1 LNHNV, CDR2 YYDKDF (reference sequence). The CDR3 runs 16 residues. V was shortened by 0 bases and J by 4 bases, with 12 bases between the two germline ends.

The genes are TRBV5-5 and TRBJ2-7; D is undetermined. V lost 0 bases and J 5 bases, leaving 15 bases between the germline ends. The CDR3 extends over 15 amino acids. Looked up from germline, CDR1 is SGHKS and CDR2 is YYEKEE (reference sequence). The CDR3 DNA reads TGTGCCAGCAGCTTGGGTTCCCTAGGAAGGAACGAGCAGTACTTC. This gives the protein CASSLGSLGRNEQYF.

The chain links TRBV5-1 to TRBJ1-4; maybe TRBD1 (6 bases). CDR1 is SGHRS and CDR2 is YFSETQ in the germline V gene. The CDR3 totals 15 residues. V lost 3 bases, J lost 5 bases, and 14 bases lay in between. The chain's CDR3 is CASSSGQSYNEKLFF. CDR3 nucleotide sequence: TGCGCCAGCAGCTCCGGACAGAGCTACAATGAAAAACTGTTTTTT.

V usage is TRBV9 and J usage is TRBJ2-1; TRBD2 matches at 9 bases. V trimming: 5 bases; J trimming: 7 bases; junction bases outside the gene matches: 10. The CDR3 has 15 amino acids. Germline CDR1 is SGDLS and CDR2 is YYNGEE. CDR3 bases: TGTGCCAGCAGGGCCGGTAGCGGGAGAACGAATGAGCAGTTCTTC. It codes for CASRAGSGRTNEQFF.

This clone has more than one count but fewer than ten. The V gene is TRBV5-4, the J gene TRBJ1-3; 7 bases align to TRBD1. CDR1 and CDR2 (germline): SGHNT, YYREEE (reference sequence). The V and J ends lost 0 bases and 4 bases, in that order; junction bases with no gene match: 4. The CDR3 extends over 15 amino acids. The CDR3 region is CASSLDSGQGNTIYF. CDR3 nucleotide sequence: TGTGCCAGCAGCTTGGATTCGGGACAGGGAAACACCATATATTTT.

J is TRBJ2-6 and V is TRBV5-1; TRBD1 matches at 8 bases. The germline CDR1 and CDR2 sequences are SGHRS and YFSETQ. J was trimmed by 4 bases and V by 5 bases; bases with no gene match: 5. The CDR3 runs to 15 residues. The CDR3 region is CASRTTGDGANVLTF. CDR3 nucleotides: TGCGCCAGCAGAACGACAGGGGACGGGGCCAACGTCCTGACTTTC.

This clone turned up a few times. The rearrangement links TRBV6-1 to TRBJ1-1; perhaps TRBD1 as D (6 bases). The CDR3 totals 17 residues. In germline, CDR1 is MNHNS, CDR2 SASEGT. Trimming took 3 bases from V and 1 from J, leaving 18 bases between them. The CDR3 region is CASSDGTLGHRNTEAFF. The CDR3 bases are TGTGCCAGCAGTGACGGAACCTTGGGACACCGGAACACTGAAGCTTTCTTT.

The chain carries TRBV14 and TRBJ1-2; 11 bases are shared with TRBD1. This CDR3 comprises 13 residues. Germline values: CDR1 SGHDN, CDR2 FVKESK. The J segment lost 12 bases and the V segment lost 1 base, leaving 4 bases of the junction unmatched. CDR3 sequence: CASSQGDRGKNTF. The CDR3 DNA reads as TGTGCCAGCAGCCAAGGGGACAGGGGGAAAAACACCTTC.

This clone occurred a few times. This rearrangement joins TRBV30 to TRBJ1-1, with D unresolved. V was shortened by 6 bases and J by 10 bases, with 12 bases between the two germline ends. CDR3 size: 10 residues. Germline CDR1 reads GTSNPN; CDR2 reads SVGIG (reference sequence). The CDR3 region has the DNA TGTGCCTGCAAATCTTACTCAGCTTTCTTT. The encoded protein is CACKSYSAFF.

There are a few counts of this clone. The chain has TRBV15 and TRBJ2-3; 8 bases match TRBD2. V was clipped by 2 bases and J by 6 bases; unmatched bases: 19. The CDR3 has 19 residues. The germline CDR1 and CDR2 sequences are LNHNV and YYDKDF (reference sequence). CDR3 amino acids: CATSRNQRRVAGPKDTQYF. CDR3 nucleotide sequence: TGTGCCACCAGCAGAAACCAGAGGAGAGTAGCGGGACCGAAGGATACGCAGTATTTT.

This rearrangement joins TRBV7-6 to TRBJ1-2; 7 nucleotides line up with TRBD1. The CDR3 sequence is 13 residues long. Germline V gene data show CDR1 as SGHVS and CDR2 as FNYEAQ. V dropped 0 bases and J dropped 6; count of bases not matched to a gene: 1. CDR3 in DNA: TGTGCCAGCAGCTTAGCTACAGGGGATGGCTACACCTTC. Residues: CASSLATGDGYTF.

The chain links TRBV27 to TRBJ2-1; tentative D call: TRBD1 (5 bases). The CDR3 runs to 14 residues. Trimming left V 6 bases short and J 4 bases short, with 13 bases between. CDR1 and CDR2 (germline): MNHEY, SMNVEV (reference sequence). The CDR3 nucleotides read TGTGCCAGCAGGTTCAGGGTTACTTACAATGAGCAGTTCTTC. This gives the protein CASRFRVTYNEQFF.

This clone was observed a few times. V and J are TRBV6-6 and TRBJ1-5; D may be TRBD1 (6 bases). The CDR3 totals 14 residues. CDR1 is MNHNY, CDR2 SVGAGI, per germline (reference sequence). Trimming shortened V by 5 bases and J by 3 bases, and 11 bases separated the two germline ends. Here the CDR3 reads CASSKSGANQPQHF. DNA of the CDR3: TGTGCCAGCAGTAAATCAGGGGCCAATCAGCCCCAGCATTTT.

This clone was counted only a few times. The V gene is TRBV5-8, the J gene TRBJ1-1; no definite D call. This CDR3 comprises 15 residues. From germline, CDR1 is SGHTS and CDR2 YDEGEE. V was trimmed by 3 bases and J by 2 bases, leaving 14 bases between them. As DNA, the CDR3 is TGTGCCAGCAGCTCCGCGGGGAGACGAAACACTGAAGCTTTCTTT. This encodes CASSSAGRRNTEAFF.

This clone appeared a few times. The V call is TRBV29-1, the J call TRBJ1-1; weak D call: TRBD1 (5 bases). V was trimmed by 7 bases and J by 1 base, leaving 13 bases between them. This CDR3 has 13 residues. Germline V gene data show CDR1 as SQVTM and CDR2 as ANQGSEA. As DNA, the CDR3 is TGCAGCGCTTCATTACAGGAGAACACTGAAGCTTTCTTT. This encodes CSASLQENTEAFF.

This clone was detected a few times. The chain combines TRBV6-6 with TRBJ2-5, with a possible D match to TRBD1 (5 bases). Germline lookup yields CDR1 MNHNY and CDR2 SVGAGI (reference sequence). The V end was cut by 2 bases, the J end by 5 bases, with 12 bases between. This CDR3 contains 14 residues. CDR3 nucleotide sequence: TGTGCCAGCAGTTACCATAGACAGACGGAGACCCAGTACTTC. Translation: CASSYHRQTETQYF.

The table lists this clone with a few counts. The chain has TRBV29-1 and TRBJ2-1, with 13 bases aligning to TRBD2. This CDR3 has 17 amino acids. Germline CDR1 SQVTM, CDR2 ANQGSEA. The V segment lost 3 bases and the J segment 1 base; nucleotides outside the gene matches: 6. CDR3 DNA sequence: TGCAGCGTTGACGGGACTAGCGGGGCAACTTCCTACAATGAGCAGTTCTTC. As protein: CSVDGTSGATSYNEQFF.

The rearrangement links TRBV7-2 to TRBJ1-1; D is undetermined. Per germline, CDR1 SGHTA and CDR2 FQGNSA. Between the trimmed V and J ends, which lost 5 bases and 0 bases, there was a span of 13 bases. The CDR3 runs 15 residues. CDR3 amino acids: CASSPLRDMNTEAFF. The CDR3 region has the DNA TGTGCCAGCAGCCCCCTCCGAGACATGAACACTGAAGCTTTCTTT.

This clone appeared a few times. V usage is TRBV7-3 and J usage is TRBJ2-4, with a possible D match to TRBD2 (6 bases). Germline V gene sequence: CDR1 SGHTA, CDR2 FQGTGA. The CDR3 length is 15 residues. The germline V and J ends were trimmed by 5 bases and 3 bases, with 14 bases remaining between them. CDR3 bases: TGTGCCAGCAGCCCTTCGGGAGCGGACAAAAACATTCAGTACTTC. Residues: CASSPSGADKNIQYF.

This clone has more than one count but fewer than ten. The rearrangement uses TRBV5-1 and TRBJ1-6; the match to TRBD1 covers 9 bases. Germline assignment: CDR1 SGHRS and CDR2 YFSETQ. The CDR3 is made up of 17 amino acids. V lost 0 bases to trimming and J lost 7 bases; unmatched junction nucleotides: 8. The chain's CDR3 is CASSLEVPGQGNSPLHF. In DNA form, the CDR3 reads TGCGCCAGCAGCTTGGAGGTCCCGGGACAGGGAAATTCACCCCTCCACTTT.

V and J are TRBV6-5 and TRBJ1-1; no reliable D call. Looked up from germline, CDR1 is MNHEY and CDR2 is SVGAGI. V was pared by 0 bases and J by 2 bases, with 7 bases between. The CDR3 consists of 14 residues. For the CDR3, the DNA is TGTGCCAGCAGTTACTCGGCAATTAACACTGAAGCTTTCTTT. Residues: CASSYSAINTEAFF.